The 24 T cell receptor beta chains in this list originate from one sample, sequenced in a study of control samples from healthy donors and cancer patients. The table came from immunoSEQ multiplex PCR; TCRdb's copy has only in-frame clones and leaves some out. In the table there are 120,000 to 150,000 clones, 90% to 95% of which are singletons. The sample taken for sequencing was blood. The receptors stem from a man aged 18 to 29 in good health.

The rearrangement joins TRBV5-1 to TRBJ1-2; D ambiguous. The CDR3 is 14 amino acids. Germline CDR1 reads SGHRS; CDR2 reads YFSETQ. The V end lost 0 bases, the J end lost 4 bases, and 10 bases lay between the germline ends. This CDR3 reads CASSLGTVLYGYTF. DNA for the CDR3: TGCGCCAGCAGCTTGGGGACGGTCCTCTATGGCTACACCTTC.

This chain links TRBV30 with TRBJ1-3; TRBD1 might be the D (6 bases). The CDR3 extends over 14 amino acids. From germline, CDR1 is GTSNPN and CDR2 SVGIG (reference sequence). V lost 4 bases and J 2 bases, leaving 12 bases between the germline ends. The CDR3 DNA reads TGTGCCTGGAACCCGACAGGACCTGGAAACACCATATATTTT. As protein: CAWNPTGPGNTIYF.

The chain recombines TRBV4-1 with TRBJ1-1, with 7 nucleotides matching TRBD1. With 0 bases clipped from V and 6 bases from J, the junction kept 10 bases outside the gene matches. CDR3 length: 16 amino acids. Per germline, CDR1 MGHRA and CDR2 YSYEKL. CDR3 nucleotides: TGCGCCAGCAGCCAAGATAAAGGGGGCAGGAGGTCTGAAGCTTTCTTT. It encodes CASSQDKGGRRSEAFF.

This clone has just one count. The chain recombines TRBV30 with TRBJ1-1, with a tentative D call TRBD1 (5 bases). CDR3 length equals 12 residues. Germline V lookup: CDR1 GTSNPN, CDR2 SVGIG (reference sequence). Trimming took 5 bases from V and 5 from J, leaving 12 bases between them. The CDR3: CAWQGRGTEAFF. The CDR3 DNA reads as TGTGCCTGGCAGGGCCGGGGAACTGAAGCTTTCTTT. The complete variable domain, with remaining parts taken from reference TRBV30 and TRBJ1-1, reads SQTIHQWPATLVQPVGSPLSLECTVEGTSNPNLYWYRQAAGRGLQLLFYSVGIGQISSEVPQNLSASRPQDRQFILSSKKLLLSDSGFYLCAWQGRGTEAFFGQGTRLTVV.

This chain links TRBV4-1 with TRBJ2-7; no firm D call. The CDR3 consists of 15 residues. V lost 2 bases and J 3 bases, leaving 14 bases between the germline ends. Germline CDR1 and CDR2: MGHRA and YSYEKL. CDR3 loop: CASSQSSAPLYEQYF. As DNA, the CDR3 is TGCGCCAGCAGCCAATCCTCGGCTCCTCTCTACGAGCAGTACTTC.

The CDR3, as DNA: TGTGCCAGTAGTACCAGACTAGCGGGGGGGCCTGATACGCAGTATTTT. Translating it yields CASSTRLAGGPDTQYF. V and J are TRBV19 and TRBJ2-3; TRBD2 agrees at 14 bases. This CDR3 comprises 16 residues. CDR1 and CDR2 (germline): LNHDA, SQIVND (reference sequence). Trimming cost V 4 bases and J 6 bases; bases outside gene matches: 6.

The rearrangement uses TRBV9 and TRBJ1-6; TRBD1 matches at 9 bases. This CDR3 is 14 amino acids long. Per germline, CDR1 SGDLS and CDR2 YYNGEE. Trimming took 5 bases from V and 10 from J; bases not matched to a gene: 7. CDR3 residues: CASSYGQGSSPLHF. The CDR3 nucleotides are TGTGCCAGCAGTTACGGACAGGGGAGCTCACCCCTCCACTTT.

This chain links TRBV15 with TRBJ2-7; D call uncertain. CDR3 size: 15 residues. The V end lost 3 bases, the J end lost 1 base, and 13 bases lay between the germline ends. The V gene's germline CDR1 is LNHNV and CDR2 YYDKDF (reference sequence). DNA for the CDR3: TGTGCCACCAGCAGCCTCCTACGGGTGTCCTACGAGCAGTACTTC. This translates into CATSSLLRVSYEQYF.

V and J are TRBV15 and TRBJ1-1; D call uncertain. Per germline, CDR1 LNHNV and CDR2 YYDKDF (reference sequence). The CDR3 is 14 residues long. Trimming stripped 1 base from V and 3 bases from J, with 9 bases between. In DNA, the CDR3 is TGTGCCACCAGCAGAGGAAGGGCTTACACTGAAGCTTTCTTT. It specifies CATSRGRAYTEAFF.

This chain joins TRBV9 and TRBJ2-7, with D perhaps TRBD2 (6 bases). Trimming cost V 0 bases and J 2 bases, with 9 bases left between them. The CDR3 runs to 14 residues. Germline V CDR1 and CDR2: SGDLS, YYNGEE. Written as DNA, the CDR3 is TGTGCCAGCAGCGTAGTCCCGGGGGCCTACGAGCAGTACTTC. This sequence encodes CASSVVPGAYEQYF.

The chain couples TRBV11-2 to TRBJ2-7; D is uncertain. Trimming took 5 bases from V and 5 from J, leaving 13 bases between them. The CDR3 totals 13 residues. The V gene's germline CDR1 is SGHAT and CDR2 FQNNGV. In DNA, the CDR3 is TGTGCCAGCAGCCACTACCCCATCGACGAGCAGTACTTC. Translating gives CASSHYPIDEQYF.

This clone was counted a few times. The junction differs from germline at one of its ends, possibly a read error. This sequence joins TRBV20-1 and TRBJ1-2; a possible D gene is TRBD1 (5 bases). The CDR3 totals 11 residues. Germline V gene data show CDR1 as DFQATT and CDR2 as SNEGSKA (reference sequence). The CDR3 bases are TGCAGTGCTAGAGTGAGCACAGGACGCGCCTTC. This codes for CSARVSTGRAF.

The rearrangement links TRBV4-3 to TRBJ1-6; TRBD1 matches at 10 bases. The CDR3 is 16 residues long. From germline, CDR1 is LGHNA and CDR2 YSLEER. The junction had 3 bases not matched to a gene; V was cut back by 0 bases and J by 7 bases. CDR3 bases: TGCGCCAGCAGCCAAGATCGGGACAGGGGAAATTCACCCCTCCACTTT. Its protein product is CASSQDRDRGNSPLHF.

V and J are TRBV21-1 and TRBJ1-2; the D segment call TRBD1 is taken from the table without a DNA check. TRBV21-1 is reported as a pseudogene. The length of the CDR3 is 15 residues. The CDR3 here is CASFYERGNDYGYTF. CDR3 nucleotides: TGTGCCAGCTTTTACGAGAGGGGGAATGACTATGGCTACACCTTC.

As concerns this clone: The same CDR3 also results from other DNA sequences found in this sample. This chain links TRBV7-2 with TRBJ1-1, with D unresolved. The length of the CDR3 is 13 residues. Trimming stripped 1 base from V and 2 bases from J, with 5 bases between. Germline V gene lookup returns CDR1 SGHTA and CDR2 FQGNSA. CDR3 coding DNA: TGTGCCAGCAGCTTAGGGGCAAACACTGAAGCTTTCTTT. It specifies CASSLGANTEAFF.

The rearrangement joins TRBV19 to TRBJ1-5; 11 bases match TRBD1. Germline V lookup: CDR1 LNHDA, CDR2 SQIVND (reference sequence). The CDR3 consists of 16 residues. The junction had 6 bases not matched to a gene; V was cut back by 5 bases and J by 3 bases. The CDR3 here is CASSPGTGGVNQPQHF. In nucleotides, the CDR3 is TGTGCCAGTAGTCCCGGGACAGGGGGTGTCAATCAGCCCCAGCATTTT.

The chain carries TRBV29-1 and TRBJ2-5; perhaps TRBD1 as D (5 bases). V was clipped by 7 bases and J by 0 bases, with 15 bases between them. CDR1 and CDR2 from the germline V gene are SQVTM and ANQGSEA. CDR3 size: 14 residues. In DNA form, the CDR3 reads TGCAGCGACGGCCCCCCGACAGACCAAGAGACCCAGTACTTC. It translates to CSDGPPTDQETQYF.

V is TRBV7-9 and J is TRBJ1-5; D gene ambiguous. V was cut by 1 base and J by 6 bases, with 4 bases left in between. The germline V gene encodes CDR1 SEHNR and CDR2 FQNEAQ (reference sequence). The CDR3 is 12 residues long. Here the CDR3 DNA reads TGTGCCAGCAGCTTAGGATTTCAGCCCCAGCATTTT. Its protein is CASSLGFQPQHF.

The rearrangement joins TRBV18 to TRBJ1-3; 7 positions match TRBD1. With V trimmed by 3 bases and J by 2 bases, 10 bases remained unmatched. The germline V gene has CDR1 KGHSH and CDR2 LQKENI. The CDR3 covers 17 residues. This chain's CDR3 is CASSPITGASPGNTIYF. Written as DNA, the CDR3 is TGTGCCAGCTCACCTATAACAGGGGCCAGCCCTGGAAACACCATATATTTT.

This clone is a singleton in its sample. The chain employs TRBV7-9 and TRBJ1-6; unclear D gene. The CDR3 extends over 17 amino acids. The V gene lost 3 bases and the J gene lost 6 bases, with 18 bases spanning the gap. Germline CDR1 reads SEHNR; CDR2 reads FQNEAQ (reference sequence). This CDR3 is CASSLGSSEWLNSPLHF. DNA for the CDR3: TGTGCCAGCAGCTTGGGGTCGAGTGAGTGGCTTAATTCACCCCTCCACTTT.

This chain connects TRBV14 to TRBJ2-5, with 8 bases that match TRBD2. From germline, CDR1 is SGHDN and CDR2 FVKESK. The junction had 10 bases not matched to a gene; V was cut back by 4 bases and J by 9 bases. CDR3 length equals 14 residues. CDR3 bases: TGTGCCAGCAGCCTAACTAGCGGATATACGCCCCAGTACTTC. This codes for CASSLTSGYTPQYF.

This chain links TRBV7-2 with TRBJ2-5; TRBD2 is a possible D gene (6 bases). V lost 5 bases to trimming and J lost 3 bases, with 22 bases between them. There are 17 residues in the CDR3. The germline CDR1 and CDR2 sequences are SGHTA and FQGNSA. The CDR3 is CASSPHHASDREETQYF. The DNA of the CDR3 is TGTGCCAGCAGCCCGCACCACGCTAGCGACCGGGAAGAGACCCAGTACTTC.

The chain employs TRBV9 and TRBJ2-6, with 7 bases lining up with TRBD1. Per germline, CDR1 SGDLS and CDR2 YYNGEE. V lost 9 bases, J lost 0 bases, and 9 bases stayed unmatched. There are 16 residues in the CDR3. CDR3: CATWDRLFSGANVLTF. The CDR3 nucleotides read TGTGCCACCTGGGACAGACTTTTCTCTGGGGCCAACGTCCTGACTTTC.

Only a few counts were recorded for this clone. The rearrangement joins TRBV4-1 to TRBJ1-1; no firm D call. The V gene lost 3 bases and the J gene lost 10 bases, with 18 bases spanning the gap. The CDR3 covers 14 residues. Germline CDR1 reads MGHRA; CDR2 reads YSYEKL. CDR3 coding DNA: TGCGCCAGCAGCCACGTCCGCGGACTAATGGGAGCTTTCTTT. Translating it yields CASSHVRGLMGAFF.